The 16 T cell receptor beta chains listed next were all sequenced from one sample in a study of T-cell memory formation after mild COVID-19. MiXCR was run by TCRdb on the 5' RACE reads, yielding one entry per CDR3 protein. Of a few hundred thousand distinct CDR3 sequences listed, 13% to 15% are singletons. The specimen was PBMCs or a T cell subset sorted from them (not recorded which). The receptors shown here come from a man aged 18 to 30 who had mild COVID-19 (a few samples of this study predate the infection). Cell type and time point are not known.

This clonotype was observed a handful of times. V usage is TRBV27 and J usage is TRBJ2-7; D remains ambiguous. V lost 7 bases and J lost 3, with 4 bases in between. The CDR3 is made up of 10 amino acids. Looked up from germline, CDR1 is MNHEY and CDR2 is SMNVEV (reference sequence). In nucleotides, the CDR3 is TGTGCCAGCACCCACTACGAGCAGTACGTC. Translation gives CASTHYEQYV.

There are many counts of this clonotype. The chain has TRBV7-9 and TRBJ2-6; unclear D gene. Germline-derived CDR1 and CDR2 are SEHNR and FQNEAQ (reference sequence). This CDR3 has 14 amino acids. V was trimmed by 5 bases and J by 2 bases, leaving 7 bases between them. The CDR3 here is CASSLSTGANVLTF. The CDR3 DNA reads TGTGCCAGCAGCCTAAGTACTGGGGCCAACGTCCTGACTTTC. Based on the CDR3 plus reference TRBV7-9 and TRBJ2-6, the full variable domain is DTGVSQNPRHKITKRGQNVTFRCDPISEHNRLYWYRQTLGQGPEFLTYFQNEAQLEKSRLLSDRFSAERPKGSFSTLEIQRTEQGDSAMYLCASSLSTGANVLTFGAGSRLTVL.

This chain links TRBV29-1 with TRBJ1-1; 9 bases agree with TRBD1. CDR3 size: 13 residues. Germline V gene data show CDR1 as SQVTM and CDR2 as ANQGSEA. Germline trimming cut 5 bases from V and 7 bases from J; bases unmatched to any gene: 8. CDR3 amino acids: CSVNRQGDGEAFF. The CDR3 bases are TGCAGCGTTAATCGACAGGGGGACGGTGAAGCTTTCTTT.

The CDR3 DNA reads as TGTGCCAGCAGCTTCCCAAGAACAGATACGCAGTATTTT. Its protein product is CASSFPRTDTQYF. The chain links TRBV5-4 to TRBJ2-3; D ambiguous. Trimming removed 2 bases from V and 3 bases from J, with 7 bases in between. Per the germline V gene, CDR1 is SGHNT and CDR2 is YYREEE (reference sequence). The CDR3 has 13 amino acids. The whole variable domain, remainder taken from reference TRBV5-4 and TRBJ2-3, is ETGVTQSPTHLIKTRGQQVTLRCSSQSGHNTVSWYQQALGQGPQFIFQYYREEENGRGNFPPRFSGLQFPNYSSELNVNALELDDSALYLCASSFPRTDTQYFGPGTRLTVL.

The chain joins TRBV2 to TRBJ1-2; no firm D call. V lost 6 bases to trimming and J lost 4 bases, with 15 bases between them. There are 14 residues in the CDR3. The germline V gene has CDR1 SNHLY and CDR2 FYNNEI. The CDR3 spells CASREEVSVYGYTF. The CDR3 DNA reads TGTGCCAGCAGGGAGGAGGTTTCAGTCTATGGCTACACCTTC.

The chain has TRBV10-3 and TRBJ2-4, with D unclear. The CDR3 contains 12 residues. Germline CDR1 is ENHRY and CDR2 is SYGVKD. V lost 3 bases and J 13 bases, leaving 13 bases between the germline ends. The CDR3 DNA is TGTGCCATCAGTGACACCCCGGCAGTACAGTACTTC. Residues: CAISDTPAVQYF.

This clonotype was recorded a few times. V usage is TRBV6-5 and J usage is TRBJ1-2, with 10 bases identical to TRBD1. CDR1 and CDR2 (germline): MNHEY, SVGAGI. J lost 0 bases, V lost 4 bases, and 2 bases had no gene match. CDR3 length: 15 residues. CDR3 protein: CASSFGQGANYGYTF. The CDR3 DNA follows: TGTGCCAGCAGTTTCGGACAGGGGGCTAACTATGGCTACACCTTC.

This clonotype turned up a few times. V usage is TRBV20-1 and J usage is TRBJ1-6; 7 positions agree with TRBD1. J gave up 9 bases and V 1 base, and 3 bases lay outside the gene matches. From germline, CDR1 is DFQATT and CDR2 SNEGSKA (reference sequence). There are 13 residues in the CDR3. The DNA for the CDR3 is TGCAGTGCTAGAGGACAGGGTCCTTCACCCCTCCACTTT. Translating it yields CSARGQGPSPLHF.

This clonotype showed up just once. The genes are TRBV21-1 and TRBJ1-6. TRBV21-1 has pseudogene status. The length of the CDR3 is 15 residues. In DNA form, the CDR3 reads TGTGCCAGCAGCAAAAACTGCCGGACTAATTCACCCCTCCACTTT. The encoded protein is CASSKNCRTNSPLHF.

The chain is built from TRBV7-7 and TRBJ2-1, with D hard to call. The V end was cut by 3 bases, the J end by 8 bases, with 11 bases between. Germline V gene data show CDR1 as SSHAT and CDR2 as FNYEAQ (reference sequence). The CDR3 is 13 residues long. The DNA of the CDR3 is TGTGCCAGCAGCTTTATAGGATTCGATGAGCAGTTCTTC. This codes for CASSFIGFDEQFF.

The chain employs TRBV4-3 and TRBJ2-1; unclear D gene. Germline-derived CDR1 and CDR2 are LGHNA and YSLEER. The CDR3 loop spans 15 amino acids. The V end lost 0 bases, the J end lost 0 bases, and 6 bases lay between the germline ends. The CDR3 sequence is CASSQEKVSYNEQFF. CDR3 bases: TGCGCCAGCAGCCAAGAGAAAGTCTCCTACAATGAGCAGTTCTTC.

The DNA of the CDR3 is TGTGCCAGCTCACCATCGGCAGGGAACACTGAAGCTTTCTTT. Amino acid sequence: CASSPSAGNTEAFF. The J gene is TRBJ1-1, the V gene TRBV18, with D unresolved. This CDR3 has 14 residues. Trimming stripped 2 bases from V and 1 base from J, with 8 bases between. Germline values: CDR1 KGHSH, CDR2 LQKENI.

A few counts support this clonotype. CDR3: CATSRERGGGTEAFF. The DNA of the CDR3 is TGTGCCACCAGCAGAGAGAGGGGAGGGGGCACTGAAGCTTTCTTT. The chain links TRBV15 to TRBJ1-1; a possible D gene is TRBD1 (6 bases). Trimming removed 0 bases at V and 4 bases at J, with 12 bases between. This CDR3 has 15 residues. Germline CDR1 and CDR2: LNHNV and YYDKDF (reference sequence).

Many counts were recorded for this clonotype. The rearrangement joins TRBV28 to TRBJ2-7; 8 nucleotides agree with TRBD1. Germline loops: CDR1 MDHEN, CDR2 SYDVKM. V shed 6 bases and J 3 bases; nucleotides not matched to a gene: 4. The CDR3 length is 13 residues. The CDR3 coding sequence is TGTGCCAGCAGATCAGGACAGGGCTACGAGCAGTACTTC. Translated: CASRSGQGYEQYF.

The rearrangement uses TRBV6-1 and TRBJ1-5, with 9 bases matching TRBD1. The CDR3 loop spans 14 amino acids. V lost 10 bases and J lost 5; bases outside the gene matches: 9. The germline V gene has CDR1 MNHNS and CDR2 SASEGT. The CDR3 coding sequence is TGTGCCACCTGGACAGGGGTCGTTTATCAGCCCCAGCATTTT. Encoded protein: CATWTGVVYQPQHF.

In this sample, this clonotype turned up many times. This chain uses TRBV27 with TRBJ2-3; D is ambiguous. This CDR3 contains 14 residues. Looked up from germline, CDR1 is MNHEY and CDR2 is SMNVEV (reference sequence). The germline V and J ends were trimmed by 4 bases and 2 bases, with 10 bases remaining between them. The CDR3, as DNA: TGTGCCAGCAGTTCAAACGCGGTCACAGATACGCAGTATTTT. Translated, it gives CASSSNAVTDTQYF.